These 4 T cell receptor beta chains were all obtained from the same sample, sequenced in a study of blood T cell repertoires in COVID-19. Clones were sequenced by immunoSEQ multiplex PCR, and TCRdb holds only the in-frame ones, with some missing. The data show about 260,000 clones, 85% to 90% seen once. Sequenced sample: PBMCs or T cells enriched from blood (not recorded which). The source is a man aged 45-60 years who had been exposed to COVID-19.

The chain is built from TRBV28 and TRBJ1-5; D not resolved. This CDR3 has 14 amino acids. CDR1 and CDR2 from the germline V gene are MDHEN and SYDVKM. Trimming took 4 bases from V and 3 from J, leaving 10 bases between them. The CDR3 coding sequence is TGTGCCAGCAGTTCAGGCCAGCTCAATCAGCCCCAGCATTTT. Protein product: CASSSGQLNQPQHF.

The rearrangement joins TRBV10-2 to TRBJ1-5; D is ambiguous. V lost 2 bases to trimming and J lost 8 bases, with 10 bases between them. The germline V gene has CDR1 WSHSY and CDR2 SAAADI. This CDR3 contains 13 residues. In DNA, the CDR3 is TGCGCCAGCAGTGAGGGGGTCGGGAAGCCCCAGCATTTT. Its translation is CASSEGVGKPQHF.

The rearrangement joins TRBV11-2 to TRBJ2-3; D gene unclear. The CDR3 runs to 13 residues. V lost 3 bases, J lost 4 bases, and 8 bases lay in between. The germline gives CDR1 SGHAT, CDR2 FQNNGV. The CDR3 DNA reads TGTGCCAGCAGCTTTACGGCGGCAGATACGCAGTATTTT. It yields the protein CASSFTAADTQYF.

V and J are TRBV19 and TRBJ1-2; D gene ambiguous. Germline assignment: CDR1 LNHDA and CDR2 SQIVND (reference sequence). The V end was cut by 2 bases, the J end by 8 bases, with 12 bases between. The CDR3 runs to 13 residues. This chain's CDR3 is CASSIMGSVGYTF. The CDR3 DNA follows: TGTGCCAGTAGTATAATGGGGAGCGTCGGCTACACCTTC.